This T cell receptor (beta chain) appears in the sequencing data of a study of blood T cell repertoires in COVID-19. Study as a whole: Acute-phase and convalescent COVID-19 samples originated in the United States, Italy and Spain.

The length of the CDR3 is 15 residues. In germline, CDR1 is SGHDT, CDR2 YYEEEE. The trim removed 4 bases at V and 3 bases at J, leaving 5 bases unmatched. The data were produced by immunoSEQ multiplex PCR, yet TCRdb's version contains in-frame clones alone and is incomplete. This table holds approximately 170,000 clones, 65% to 85% found once. The chain employs TRBV5-6 and TRBJ2-5, with 11 bases that match TRBD2. What was sequenced was peripheral blood. This TCR derives from a woman aged 70 to 79 who had recovered from COVID-19. CDR3 amino acids: CASSLGLAGKETQYF. The CDR3 nucleotides read TGTGCCAGCAGCCTAGGACTAGCGGGCAAAGAGACCCAGTACTTC.